This entry lists 19 T cell receptor beta chains sequenced from one sample in a study of blood T cell repertoires in COVID-19. Repertoires were generated with immunoSEQ multiplex PCR, while TCRdb's copy carries only in-frame clones and drops some. The profile shows about 320,000 clones, around 85% of them singletons. Specimen: PBMCs or T cells enriched from blood (not recorded which). The receptors stem from a woman in her twenties or thirties who had been exposed to COVID-19.

The chain recombines TRBV19 with TRBJ2-7; 8 bases agree with TRBD1. The CDR3 is 14 amino acids. Trimming took 3 bases from V and 3 from J; bases not matched to a gene: 4. Germline CDR1 is LNHDA and CDR2 is SQIVND (reference sequence). As DNA, the CDR3 is TGTGCCAGTAGTATCCGCGGGACAGGCTACGAGCAGTACTTC. Its protein is CASSIRGTGYEQYF.

The genes are TRBV28 and TRBJ2-7; the match to TRBD1 covers 7 bases. This CDR3 contains 14 residues. V dropped 10 bases and J dropped 2; count of bases not matched to a gene: 11. Germline V gene sequence: CDR1 MDHEN, CDR2 SYDVKM. DNA of the CDR3: TGTGCCACCATATCGGACAGGACAACCTACGAGCAGTACTTC. It translates to CATISDRTTYEQYF.

The chain has TRBV6-2 or TRBV6-3 and TRBJ2-3, with 8 bases lining up with TRBD1. This CDR3 is built from 18 residues. The germline V gene encodes CDR1 MNHEY and CDR2 SVGEGT. V lost 5 bases and J lost 5; bases outside the gene matches: 18. CDR3 residues: CASSDPFSTGALRDTQYF. The CDR3 DNA is TGTGCCAGCAGTGATCCGTTCTCGACAGGGGCGCTTAGAGATACGCAGTATTTT.

This chain uses TRBV7-2 with TRBJ2-3; D perhaps matches TRBD2 (6 bases). The CDR3 length is 14 residues. The V gene's germline CDR1 is SGHTA and CDR2 FQGNSA. Trimming removed 1 base at V and 8 bases at J, with 13 bases between. Written as DNA, the CDR3 is TGTGCCAGCAGCTTAGAGCGGGTGGGTCTTACGCAGTATTTT. Its translation is CASSLERVGLTQYF.

The chain carries TRBV10-3 and TRBJ2-5, with a weak D call TRBD2 (5 bases). The V gene's germline CDR1 is ENHRY and CDR2 SYGVKD. CDR3 length: 12 amino acids. The V end was cut by 4 bases, the J end by 3 bases, with 6 bases between. The CDR3 spells CAISGGEETQYF. CDR3 coding DNA: TGTGCCATCAGTGGGGGAGAAGAGACCCAGTACTTC.

The chain uses TRBV6-5 and TRBJ1-1; tentative D call: TRBD1 (6 bases). CDR1 is MNHEY, CDR2 SVGAGI, per germline. V gave up 0 bases and J gave up 5 bases, with 13 bases separating them. This CDR3 has 15 residues. The CDR3 nucleotides read TGTGCCAGCAGTTACTCGAAGCAGGGGTGGACTGAAGCTTTCTTT. Its protein is CASSYSKQGWTEAFF.

The chain links TRBV10-3 to TRBJ2-3; D is ambiguous. CDR3 length: 16 residues. Trimming shortened V by 0 bases and J by 0 bases, and 10 bases separated the two germline ends. The germline V gene encodes CDR1 ENHRY and CDR2 SYGVKD. CDR3: CAISESAGQSTDTQYF. DNA of the CDR3: TGTGCCATCAGTGAGTCTGCAGGCCAGAGCACAGATACGCAGTATTTT.

This chain joins TRBV6-5 and TRBJ2-2; D might be TRBD2 (5 bases). V lost 6 bases, J lost 5 bases, and 10 bases lay in between. The CDR3 runs 13 residues. Germline CDR1 reads MNHEY; CDR2 reads SVGAGI. The CDR3: CASRARGTGELFF. The CDR3 DNA reads as TGTGCCAGCAGGGCACGAGGGACCGGGGAGCTGTTTTTT.

The rearrangement uses TRBV5-1 and TRBJ1-2; TRBD1 might be the D (5 bases). The CDR3 consists of 15 residues. The germline V and J ends were trimmed by 5 bases and 5 bases, with 19 bases remaining between them. Germline CDR1 SGHRS, CDR2 YFSETQ. The CDR3 region has the DNA TGCGCCAGCAGGCCGTCGGGGGGGTCCCAGTATGGCTACACCTTC. Its protein is CASRPSGGSQYGYTF.

This clone was detected only once. The chain recombines TRBV3-1 (or the pseudogene TRBV3-2) with TRBJ2-1, with 10 bases fitting TRBD2. V was clipped by 1 base and J by 8 bases; unmatched bases: 8. The CDR3 runs 16 residues. Germline V gives CDR1 LGHDT, CDR2 YNNKEL (reference sequence). This chain's CDR3 is CASSQAGLADPHEQFF. CDR3 sequence (DNA): TGTGCCAGCAGCCAAGCCGGACTAGCGGATCCACATGAGCAGTTCTTC.

J is TRBJ1-3 and V is TRBV29-1; no clear D. Per germline, CDR1 SQVTM and CDR2 ANQGSEA. Trimming removed 3 bases at V and 14 bases at J, with 17 bases between. The CDR3 extends over 12 amino acids. The CDR3 nucleotides read TGCAGCGTTGAGGGGATTAGAGAGGGTGTATATTTT. This sequence encodes CSVEGIREGVYF.

The chain uses TRBV19 and TRBJ1-5, with 9 bases identical to TRBD1. The V and J ends lost 5 bases and 7 bases, in that order; junction bases with no gene match: 6. CDR3 size: 14 residues. Germline CDR1 reads LNHDA; CDR2 reads SQIVND (reference sequence). CDR3 DNA sequence: TGTGCCAGTAGTCCTACAGGGGGCGGACAGCCCCAGCATTTT. It codes for CASSPTGGGQPQHF.

CDR3 DNA: TGCGCCAGCAGCCAATCGAGGACAGGGGGAAACATTCAGTACTTC. Translating it yields CASSQSRTGGNIQYF. V gene TRBV4-3 combines with J gene TRBJ2-4; 10 positions match TRBD1. Per the germline V gene, CDR1 is LGHNA and CDR2 is YSLEER. The J segment lost 6 bases and the V segment lost 2 bases, leaving 4 bases of the junction unmatched. The CDR3 totals 15 residues.

The chain joins TRBV12-2 to TRBJ2-7; TRBD2, the table's D call, lacks a check against the DNA. TRBV12-2 is flagged as a pseudogene. The CDR3 length is 15 residues. The CDR3 coding sequence is TGTGCAAGTCGCGACTCGACTAGCGCCTCCTACGAGCAGTACTTC. This translates into CASRDSTSASYEQYF.

The chain joins TRBV11-2 to TRBJ1-2; possible D gene TRBD1, 5 bases. The germline V gene encodes CDR1 SGHAT and CDR2 FQNNGV. The CDR3 is 16 residues long. The V and J ends lost 1 base and 3 bases respectively, with 15 bases between them. The CDR3 coding sequence is TGTGCCAGCAGCTTAGGATGGGCGGGGACCGACTATGGCTACACCTTC. This sequence encodes CASSLGWAGTDYGYTF.

This chain's CDR3 is CASSLDPSGGTDTQYF. The DNA for the CDR3 is TGTGCCAGCAGCTTGGACCCTAGCGGGGGAACAGATACGCAGTATTTT. The rearrangement uses TRBV5-4 and TRBJ2-3; 10 bases map to TRBD2. CDR1 and CDR2 from the germline V gene are SGHNT and YYREEE (reference sequence). The ends lost 0 bases at V and 3 bases at J; junction bases unmatched: 4. CDR3 length equals 16 residues.

J is TRBJ2-1 and V is TRBV4-1, with 14 bases lining up with TRBD2. Per germline, CDR1 MGHRA and CDR2 YSYEKL. The CDR3 runs to 17 residues. V shed 3 bases and J 12 bases; nucleotides not matched to a gene: 13. CDR3 in DNA: TGCGCCAGCAGCCAGGCCGGGACTAGCGGGAGAGTAGACCTGCAGTTCTTC. It codes for CASSQAGTSGRVDLQFF.

This sequence joins TRBV24-1 and TRBJ1-5, with 8 nucleotides matching TRBD1. The CDR3 extends over 16 amino acids. Germline V gives CDR1 KGHDR, CDR2 SFDVKD. V trimming: 3 bases; J trimming: 5 bases; junction bases outside the gene matches: 8. DNA for the CDR3: TGTGCCACCAGTGATGCCGGACAGGGAGGCGATCAGCCCCAGCATTTT. Protein: CATSDAGQGGDQPQHF.

The chain joins TRBV2 to TRBJ2-1; no firm D call. CDR1 and CDR2 from the germline V gene are SNHLY and FYNNEI. The V gene lost 5 bases and the J gene lost 9 bases, with 11 bases spanning the gap. The CDR3 is made up of 12 amino acids. The CDR3 sequence: CASSISESEQFF. Here the CDR3 DNA reads TGTGCCAGCAGTATAAGCGAAAGTGAGCAGTTCTTC.